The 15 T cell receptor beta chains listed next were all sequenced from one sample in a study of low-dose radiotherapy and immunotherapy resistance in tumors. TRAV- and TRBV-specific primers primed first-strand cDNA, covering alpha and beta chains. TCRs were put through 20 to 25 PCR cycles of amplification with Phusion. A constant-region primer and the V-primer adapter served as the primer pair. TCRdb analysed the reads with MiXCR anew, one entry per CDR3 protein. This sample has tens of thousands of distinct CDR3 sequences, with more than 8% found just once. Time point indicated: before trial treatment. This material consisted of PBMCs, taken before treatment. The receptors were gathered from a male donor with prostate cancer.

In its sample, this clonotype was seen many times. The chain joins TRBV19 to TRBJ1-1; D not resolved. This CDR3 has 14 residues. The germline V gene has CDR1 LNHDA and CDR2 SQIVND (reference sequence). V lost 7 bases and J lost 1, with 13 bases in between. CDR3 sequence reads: CASNPGRTNTEAFF. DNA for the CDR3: TGTGCCAGTAACCCTGGGAGGACGAACACTGAAGCTTTCTTT.

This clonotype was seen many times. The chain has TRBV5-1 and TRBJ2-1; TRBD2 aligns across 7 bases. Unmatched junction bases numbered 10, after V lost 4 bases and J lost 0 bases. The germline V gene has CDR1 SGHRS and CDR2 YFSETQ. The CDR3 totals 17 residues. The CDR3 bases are TGCGCCAGCAGCCCAGCGGGATCTGCGAGCTCCTACAATGAGCAGTTCTTC. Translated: CASSPAGSASSYNEQFF.

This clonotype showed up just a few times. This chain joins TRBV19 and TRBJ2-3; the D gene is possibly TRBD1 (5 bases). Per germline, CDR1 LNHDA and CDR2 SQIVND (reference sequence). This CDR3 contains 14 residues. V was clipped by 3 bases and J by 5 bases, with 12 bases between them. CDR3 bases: TGTGCCAGTAGTATGCAGGGTCACGAAGATACGCAGTATTTT. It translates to CASSMQGHEDTQYF.

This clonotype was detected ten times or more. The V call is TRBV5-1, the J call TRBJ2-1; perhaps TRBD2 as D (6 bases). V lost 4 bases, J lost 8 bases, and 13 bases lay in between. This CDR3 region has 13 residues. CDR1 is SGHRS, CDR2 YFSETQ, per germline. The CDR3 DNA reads TGCGCCAGCAGCGACCAACTAGCCTATGAGCAGTTCTTC. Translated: CASSDQLAYEQFF.

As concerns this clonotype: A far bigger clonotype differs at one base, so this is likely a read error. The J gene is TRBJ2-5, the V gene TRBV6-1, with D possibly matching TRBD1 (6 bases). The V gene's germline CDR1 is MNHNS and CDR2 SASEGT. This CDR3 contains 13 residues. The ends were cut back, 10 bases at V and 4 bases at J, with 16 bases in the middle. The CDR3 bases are TGTGCCACCACTACAGGGTATCGAGAGACCCAGTACTTC. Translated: CATTTGYRETQYF.

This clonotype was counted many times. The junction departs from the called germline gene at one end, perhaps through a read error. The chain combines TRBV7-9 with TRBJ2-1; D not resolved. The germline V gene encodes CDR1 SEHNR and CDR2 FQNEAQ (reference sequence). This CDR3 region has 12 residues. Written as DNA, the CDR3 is TGTGCCAGCAGCGAAGGGTCACGACCGCCCGCCTTC. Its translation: CASSEGSRPPAF.

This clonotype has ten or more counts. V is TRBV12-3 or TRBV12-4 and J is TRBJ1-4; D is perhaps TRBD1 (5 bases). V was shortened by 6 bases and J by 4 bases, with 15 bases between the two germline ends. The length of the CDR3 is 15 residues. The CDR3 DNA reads TGTGCCAGCAGCCCTGGTGGGACGGTTAATGAAAAACTGTTTTTT. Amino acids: CASSPGGTVNEKLFF.

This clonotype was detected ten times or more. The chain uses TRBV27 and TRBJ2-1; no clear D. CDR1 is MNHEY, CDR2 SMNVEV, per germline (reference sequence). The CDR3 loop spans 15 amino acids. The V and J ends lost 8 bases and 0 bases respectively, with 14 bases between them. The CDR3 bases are TGTGCCAGCCTAATTGAGACGAGCTCCTACAATGAGCAGTTCTTC. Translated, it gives CASLIETSSYNEQFF.

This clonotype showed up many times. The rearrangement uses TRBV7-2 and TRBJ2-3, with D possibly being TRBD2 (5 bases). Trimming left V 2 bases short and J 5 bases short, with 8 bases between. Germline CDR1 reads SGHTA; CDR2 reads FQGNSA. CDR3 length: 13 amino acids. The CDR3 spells CASSLYGVDTQYF. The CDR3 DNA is TGTGCCAGCAGCTTATACGGGGTAGATACGCAGTATTTT.

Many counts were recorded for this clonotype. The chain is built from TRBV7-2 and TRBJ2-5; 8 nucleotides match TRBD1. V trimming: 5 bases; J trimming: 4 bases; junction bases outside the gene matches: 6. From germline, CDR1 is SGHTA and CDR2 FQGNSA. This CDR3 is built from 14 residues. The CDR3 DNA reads TGTGCCAGCAGCCTTGGACAGGGTTTAGAGACCCAGTACTTC. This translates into CASSLGQGLETQYF.

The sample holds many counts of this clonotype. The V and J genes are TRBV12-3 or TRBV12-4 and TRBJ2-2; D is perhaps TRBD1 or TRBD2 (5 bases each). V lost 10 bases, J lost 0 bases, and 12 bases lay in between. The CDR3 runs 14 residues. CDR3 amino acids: CAIPRGPNTGELFF. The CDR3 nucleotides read TGTGCCATTCCCCGGGGACCGAACACCGGGGAGCTGTTTTTT.

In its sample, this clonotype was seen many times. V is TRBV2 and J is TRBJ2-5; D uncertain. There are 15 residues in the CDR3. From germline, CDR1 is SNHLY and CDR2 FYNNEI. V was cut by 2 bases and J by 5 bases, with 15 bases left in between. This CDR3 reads CASSENGVSLETQYF. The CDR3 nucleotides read TGTGCCAGCAGTGAAAATGGGGTTTCTCTGGAGACCCAGTACTTC.

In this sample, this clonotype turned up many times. CDR3 coding DNA: TGTGCCAGCAGCTTGGGGGACAGGGAGTGGCAGCCCCAGCATTTT. Its translation: CASSLGDREWQPQHF. The chain employs TRBV7-2 and TRBJ1-5; 9 nucleotides agree with TRBD1. J was trimmed by 7 bases and V by 3 bases; bases with no gene match: 7. This CDR3 region has 15 residues. The germline V gene has CDR1 SGHTA and CDR2 FQGNSA.

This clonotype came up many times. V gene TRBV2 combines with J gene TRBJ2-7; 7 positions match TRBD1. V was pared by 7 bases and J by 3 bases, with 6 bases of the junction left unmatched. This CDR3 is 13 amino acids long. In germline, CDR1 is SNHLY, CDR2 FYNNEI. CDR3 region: CASTTGTDYEQYF. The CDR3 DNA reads TGTGCCAGCACTACCGGGACAGACTACGAGCAGTACTTC.

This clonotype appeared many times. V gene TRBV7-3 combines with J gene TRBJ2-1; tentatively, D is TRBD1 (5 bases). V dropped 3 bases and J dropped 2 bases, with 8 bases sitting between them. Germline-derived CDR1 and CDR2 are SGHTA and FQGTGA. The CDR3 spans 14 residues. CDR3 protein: CASSFAGPYNEQFF. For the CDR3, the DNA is TGTGCCAGCAGCTTTGCAGGGCCCTACAATGAGCAGTTCTTC.